This T cell receptor beta chain was observed in a study of cytomegalovirus exposure and HLA in healthy donors. Study-level information: In an early release, HLA-typed donors contributed 90 million or so unique TCR sequences. The study, taken as a whole, reports: When analyzed later, the rates of TCR association showed variation by HLA locus, with DRB1 the most and HLA-C the fewest.

On this clone: The antigen remains undetermined.

The PCR was carried out with 60 Vbeta primers and 13 Jbeta primers. Assay used: immunoSEQ multiplex PCR; TCRdb lists only in-frame clones, some missing. Here the sample spans 100,000 to 150,000 clones, more than 60% being singletons. The CDR3 has 13 amino acids. J gave up 8 bases and V 11 bases, and 14 bases lay outside the gene matches. Germline values: CDR1 SEHNR, CDR2 FQNEAQ (reference sequence). The rearrangement links TRBV7-9 to TRBJ1-2; 7 bases match TRBD1. The receptor was isolated from a man aged 30 to 39 in good health and CMV-seronegative. The source material was PBMCs. The chain's CDR3 is CAADPTGKGGYTF. CDR3 coding DNA: TGTGCCGCCGACCCGACAGGGAAGGGCGGCTACACCTTC.